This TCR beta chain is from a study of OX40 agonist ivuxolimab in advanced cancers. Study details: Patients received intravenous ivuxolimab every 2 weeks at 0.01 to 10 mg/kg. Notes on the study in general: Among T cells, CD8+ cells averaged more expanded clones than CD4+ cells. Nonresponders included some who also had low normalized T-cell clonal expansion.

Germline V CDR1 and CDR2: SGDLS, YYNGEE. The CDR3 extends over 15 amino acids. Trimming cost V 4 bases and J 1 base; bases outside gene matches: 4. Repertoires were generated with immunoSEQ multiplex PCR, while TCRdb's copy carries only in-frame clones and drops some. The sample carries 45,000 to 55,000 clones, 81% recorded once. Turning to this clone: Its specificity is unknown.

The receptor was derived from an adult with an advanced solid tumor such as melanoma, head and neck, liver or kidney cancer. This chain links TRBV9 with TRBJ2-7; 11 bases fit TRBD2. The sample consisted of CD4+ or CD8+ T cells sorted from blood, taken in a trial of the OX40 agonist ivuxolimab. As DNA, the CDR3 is TGTGCCAGCAGCCCCGGGACTAGCGGATCCTACGAGCAGTACTTC. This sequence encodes CASSPGTSGSYEQYF.